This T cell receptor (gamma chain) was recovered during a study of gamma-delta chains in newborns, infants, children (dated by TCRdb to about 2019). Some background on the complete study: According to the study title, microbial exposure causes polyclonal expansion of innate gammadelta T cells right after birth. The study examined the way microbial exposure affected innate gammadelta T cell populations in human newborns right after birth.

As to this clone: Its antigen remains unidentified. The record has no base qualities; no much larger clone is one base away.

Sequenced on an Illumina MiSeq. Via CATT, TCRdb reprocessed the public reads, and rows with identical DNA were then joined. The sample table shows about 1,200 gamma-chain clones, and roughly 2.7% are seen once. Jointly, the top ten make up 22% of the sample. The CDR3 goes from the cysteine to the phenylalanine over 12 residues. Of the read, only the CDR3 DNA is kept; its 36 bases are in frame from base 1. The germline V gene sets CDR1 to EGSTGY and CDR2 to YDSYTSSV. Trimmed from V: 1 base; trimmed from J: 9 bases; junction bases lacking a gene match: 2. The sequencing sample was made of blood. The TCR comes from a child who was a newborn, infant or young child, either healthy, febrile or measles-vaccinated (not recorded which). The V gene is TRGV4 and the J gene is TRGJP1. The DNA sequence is TGTGCCACCTGGGATGGTCGTTGGTTCAAGATATTT. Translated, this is CATWDGRWFKIF.